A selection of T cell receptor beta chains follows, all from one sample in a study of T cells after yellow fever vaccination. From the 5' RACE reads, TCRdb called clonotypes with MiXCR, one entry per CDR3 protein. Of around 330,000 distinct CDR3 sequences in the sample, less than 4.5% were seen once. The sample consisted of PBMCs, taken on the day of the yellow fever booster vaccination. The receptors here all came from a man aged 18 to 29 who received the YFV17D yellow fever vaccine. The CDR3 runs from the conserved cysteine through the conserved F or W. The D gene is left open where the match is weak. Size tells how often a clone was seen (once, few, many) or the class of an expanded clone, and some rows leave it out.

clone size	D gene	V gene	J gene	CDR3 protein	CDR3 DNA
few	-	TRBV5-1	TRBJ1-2	CASSSPDRPQIGYTF	TGCGCCAGCAGTTCCCCCGACAGACCCCAAATTGGCTACACCTTC
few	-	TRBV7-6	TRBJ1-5	CASSSVRDNPEDQPQHF	TGTGCCAGCAGCTCCGTTCGGGACAACCCAGAGGATCAGCCCCAGCATTTT
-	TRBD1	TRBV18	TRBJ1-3	CASSPPGTGHGNTIYF	TGTGCCAGCTCACCACCCGGGACAGGCCATGGAAACACCATATATTTT
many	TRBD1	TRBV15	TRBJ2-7	CATSRDFGQGYEQYF	TGTGCCACCAGCAGAGATTTCGGACAGGGCTACGAGCAGTACTTC
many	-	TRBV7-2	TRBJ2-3	CASSITDTQYF	TGTGCCAGCAGCATCACAGATACGCAGTATTTT
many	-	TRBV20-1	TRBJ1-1	CSARANTEAFF	TGCAGTGCTAGAGCAAACACTGAAGCTTTCTTT
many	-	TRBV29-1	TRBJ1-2	CSVAQGNYGYTF	TGCAGCGTCGCTCAGGGGAACTATGGCTACACCTTC
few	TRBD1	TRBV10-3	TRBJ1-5	CAISRTGGDQPQHF	TGTGCCATCAGTCGGACAGGGGGCGATCAGCCCCAGCATTTT
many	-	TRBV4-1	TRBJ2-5	CASSQPNSLETQYF	TGCGCCAGCAGCCAACCGAACAGTCTGGAGACCCAGTACTTC
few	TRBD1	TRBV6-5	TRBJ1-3	CASGTGGDSGNTIYF	TGTGCCAGTGGGACAGGGGGTGACTCTGGAAACACCATATATTTT
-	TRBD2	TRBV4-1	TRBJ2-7	CASSQGLSGSREQYF	TGCGCCAGCAGCCAAGGGCTTAGCGGGTCCCGAGAGCAGTACTTC
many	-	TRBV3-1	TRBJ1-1	CASSQEQGNTEAFF	TGTGCCAGCAGCCAAGAACAGGGGAACACTGAAGCTTTCTTT
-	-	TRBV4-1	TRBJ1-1	CASSQEENRRLAEAFF	TGCGCCAGCAGCCAAGAGGAGAACAGGAGGTTGGCTGAAGCTTTCTTT
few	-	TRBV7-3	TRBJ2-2	CASSLKPTIRGTGELFF	TGTGCCAGCAGCTTAAAACCTACGATCAGGGGCACCGGGGAGCTGTTTTTT
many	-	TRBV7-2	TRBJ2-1	CASEPARADEQFF	TGTGCCAGCGAGCCAGCGCGGGCTGATGAGCAGTTCTTC
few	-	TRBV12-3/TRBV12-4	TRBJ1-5	CASSISGNQPQHF	TGTGCCAGCAGTATATCCGGGAATCAGCCCCAGCATTTT
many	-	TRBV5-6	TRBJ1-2	CASSLPGGLGYGYTF	TGTGCCAGCAGCTTACCCGGGGGCCTGGGCTATGGCTACACCTTC
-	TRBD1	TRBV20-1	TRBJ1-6	CSGHQGVSSYNSPLHF	TGCAGTGGTCACCAGGGGGTGAGCTCCTATAATTCACCCCTCCACTTT
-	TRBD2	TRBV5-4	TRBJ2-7	CASSTSGGRYEQYF	TGTGCCAGCAGCACTAGCGGGGGGCGCTACGAGCAGTACTTC
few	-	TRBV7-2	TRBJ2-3	CASNLGTDTQYF	TGTGCCAGCAACCTAGGCACAGATACGCAGTATTTT
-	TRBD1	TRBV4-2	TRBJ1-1	CASSPRQGTDTEAFF	TGTGCCAGCAGCCCGCGACAGGGAACCGACACTGAAGCTTTCTTT
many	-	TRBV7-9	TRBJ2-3	CASSLGPSRSTDTQYF	TGTGCCAGCAGCTTAGGGCCTAGCAGGAGCACAGATACGCAGTATTTT
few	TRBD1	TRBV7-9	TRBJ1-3	CASSPRQGAFGNTIYF	TGTGCCAGCAGCCCCAGACAGGGGGCGTTTGGAAACACCATATATTTT
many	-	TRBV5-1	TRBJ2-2	CASRRPGRDTGELFF	TGCGCCAGCCGGAGGCCGGGACGGGACACCGGGGAGCTGTTTTTT
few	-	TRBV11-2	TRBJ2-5	CASRQIQETQYF	TGTGCCAGCAGACAGATCCAAGAGACCCAGTACTTC
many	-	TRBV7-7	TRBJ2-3	CASSPNGDTQYF	TGTGCCAGCAGCCCAAATGGGGATACGCAGTATTTT
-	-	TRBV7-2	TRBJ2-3	CASSLGQNANTQYF	TGTGCCAGCAGCCTAGGACAGAATGCTAATACGCAGTATTTT
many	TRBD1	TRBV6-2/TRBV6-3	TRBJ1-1	CASSYRIQGAINTEAFF	TGTGCCAGCAGTTACCGCATACAGGGGGCCATTAACACTGAAGCTTTCTTT
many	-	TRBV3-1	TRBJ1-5	CASSQDMIQPQHF	TGTGCCAGCAGCCAAGACATGATCCAGCCCCAGCATTTT
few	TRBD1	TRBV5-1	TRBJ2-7	CASSLSSRDRGTYEQYF	TGCGCCAGCAGCTTGTCTTCCCGGGACAGGGGGACCTACGAGCAGTACTTC
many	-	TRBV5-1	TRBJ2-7	CASSLDWGSEQYF	TGCGCCAGCAGCTTGGATTGGGGGTCCGAGCAGTACTTC
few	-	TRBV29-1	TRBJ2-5	CSTLEETQYF	TGCAGCACCTTGGAGGAGACCCAGTACTTC
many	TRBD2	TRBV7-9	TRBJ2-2	CASGDVSGGDTGELFF	TGTGCCAGCGGGGACGTCTCGGGAGGGGACACCGGGGAGCTGTTTTTT
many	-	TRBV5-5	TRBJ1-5	CASSSPDRGHSNQPQHF	TGTGCCAGCAGCTCCCCAGACCGGGGTCATAGCAATCAGCCCCAGCATTTT
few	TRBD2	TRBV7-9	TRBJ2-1	CASSLAGSGGVHNEQFF	TGTGCCAGCAGCTTAGCGGGAAGCGGGGGGGTCCACAATGAGCAGTTCTTC
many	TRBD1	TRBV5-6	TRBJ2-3	CASSSFRDRGRTDTQYF	TGTGCCAGCAGCTCCTTTCGGGACAGGGGACGCACAGATACGCAGTATTTT
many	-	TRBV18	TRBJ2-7	CASSPGGHSYEQYF	TGTGCCAGCTCACCCGGGGGGCACTCCTACGAGCAGTACTTC
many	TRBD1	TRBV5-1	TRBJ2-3	CASSLRTGGTDTQYF	TGCGCCAGCAGCTTGAGGACAGGGGGAACAGATACGCAGTATTTT
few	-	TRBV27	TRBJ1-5	CASSFQGAQPQHF	TGTGCCAGCAGTTTTCAGGGAGCTCAGCCCCAGCATTTT
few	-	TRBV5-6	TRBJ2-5	CASSLYRAPVPQYF	TGTGCCAGCAGCCTTTACCGGGCGCCAGTTCCCCAGTACTTC
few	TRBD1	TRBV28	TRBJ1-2	CASVGGTGNYGYTF	TGTGCCAGCGTTGGGGGGACAGGGAACTATGGCTACACCTTC
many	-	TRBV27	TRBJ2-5	CASMSIRDQETQYF	TGTGCCAGCATGAGTATCCGGGACCAAGAGACCCAGTACTTC
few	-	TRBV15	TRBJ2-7	CATSRDNAVGYEQYF	TGTGCCACCAGCAGAGATAATGCGGTAGGCTACGAGCAGTACTTC
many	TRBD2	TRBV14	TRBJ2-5	CASSRGGTETQYF	TGTGCCAGCAGCCGCGGGGGGACAGAGACCCAGTACTTC
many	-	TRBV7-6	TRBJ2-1	CASSLQQSLNEQFF	TGTGCCAGCAGCTTACAGCAGTCTCTCAATGAGCAGTTCTTC
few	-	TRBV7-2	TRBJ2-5	CASSLQRGSEETQYF	TGTGCCAGCAGCTTACAAAGGGGATCGGAAGAGACCCAGTACTTC
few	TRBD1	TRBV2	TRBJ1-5	CASGTGLLNQPQHF	TGTGCCAGCGGGACAGGGCTGCTCAATCAGCCCCAGCATTTT
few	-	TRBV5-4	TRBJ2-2	CATQKGQNTGELFF	TGTGCCACGCAGAAGGGACAGAACACCGGGGAGCTGTTTTTT
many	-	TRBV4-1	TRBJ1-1	CASSQVGGSYTEAFF	TGCGCCAGCAGCCAAGTGGGAGGGTCTTACACTGAAGCTTTCTTT
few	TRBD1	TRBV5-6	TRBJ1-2	CASSSTRTGGALGYTF	TGTGCCAGCAGCTCCACAAGGACAGGGGGGGCTTTAGGCTACACCTTC